This T cell receptor beta chain was retrieved from a study of response to subunit inactivated influenza vaccine. Each CDR3 protein gets one entry after TCRdb re-called the RT-PCR reads with MiXCR. The profile shows around 160,000 distinct CDR3 sequences, approximately 10% of them singletons. Study observations and caveats: The authors suggested that few new T cells are recruited per seasonal influenza vaccination.

This clonotype was observed at least ten times. The antigen is not known. The sample was non-naive T cells sorted from PBMCs, taken 40 to 50 days after vaccination. The TCR originated in a man aged 45-60 years who received an inactivated influenza vaccine.

CDR3 DNA: TGTGCCAGCAGTTACTCAATCGACACCCCGCAAGGGGCCAACGTCCTGACTTTC. As protein: CASSYSIDTPQGANVLTF. This chain uses TRBV6-5 with TRBJ2-6; D is undetermined. The CDR3 spans 18 residues. Deletions cut 0 bases from V and 4 bases from J, with 16 bases between. CDR1 is MNHEY and CDR2 is SVGAGI in the germline V gene.